This T cell receptor (beta chain) is from a study of shared clonotypes between healthy human individuals. Notes on the study in general: Memory subsets had estimated richness that was generally smaller than that of naive subsets. Read depth was anticipated to influence clonotype sharing among donors.

Naivety among CD8 cells was defined by CD45RO negativity and positive CCR7 selection, thereby excluding terminally differentiated effector memory CD45RA+ cells. In the authors' workflow: In the immunoSEQ data, sequences were junction-only and lacked quality scores, so filtering differed. Sequencing was performed with immunoSEQ multiplex PCR; in TCRdb, only in-frame clones are kept and a portion is missing. V and J calls and clone size are given by that table; D and trimming were obtained from the DNA. The data hold about 870,000 clones, with nearly 95% observed a single time. V gave up 3 bases and J gave up 0 bases, with 6 bases separating them. In germline, CDR1 is MNHNS, CDR2 SASEGT. The CDR3 length is 14 residues. For this clone: Its antigen is still unknown. Other DNA sequences within the sample encode an identical CDR3.

The source of this sequence is a man aged 30 to 39 in good health. Sequenced material: naive CD8+ T cells sorted from blood. This chain links TRBV6-1 with TRBJ1-3, with a tentative D call TRBD1 (5 bases). The CDR3 coding sequence is TGTGCCAGCAGTGAGGGGGGCTCTGGAAACACCATATATTTT. This gives the protein CASSEGGSGNTIYF.